These 12 T cell receptor beta chains came from one sample sequenced in a study of T cells expressing NK-cell markers. TCRdb reprocessed the 5' RACE reads and reports one entry per CDR3 protein, with no DNA. The sample's table shows around 140,000 distinct CDR3 sequences. What was sequenced was blood T cells: a sorted CD56 or NKG2C T cell subset, CD4+ or CD8+ T cells, or bulk PBMC T cells (not recorded which). Receptors originate from a man aged 18 to 30 in good health.

The V call is TRBV6-6, the J call TRBJ2-3. The CDR3 is made up of 13 amino acids. CDR1 and CDR2 (germline): MNHNY, SVGAGI (reference sequence). The CDR3 reads CASSYLGLDTQYF.

The CDR3: CATSPRYTGELFF. This rearrangement joins TRBV24-1 to TRBJ2-2. This CDR3 has 13 residues. Germline assignment: CDR1 KGHDR and CDR2 SFDVKD.

The chain carries TRBV7-8 and TRBJ1-2; TCRdb indicates TRBD1, and absent DNA this call remains unverified. This CDR3 contains 13 residues. Germline V gene sequence: CDR1 SGHVS, CDR2 FQNEAQ. CDR3 sequence reads: CASRIGRGYGYTF.

The V call is TRBV12-3 or TRBV12-4, the J call TRBJ2-3; the D gene TCRdb calls, TRBD1, cannot be checked with no DNA. The CDR3 is made up of 12 amino acids. CDR3 loop: CASSSRGDTQYF.

This chain links TRBV13 with TRBJ2-5; TCRdb designates TRBD1, a call that cannot be tested without DNA. The germline V gene encodes CDR1 PRHDT and CDR2 FYEKMQ (reference sequence). The CDR3 length is 15 residues. The CDR3 region is CASSFTTDLQETQYF.

This chain joins TRBV5-1 and TRBJ1-4. The CDR3 contains 13 residues. The germline gives CDR1 SGHRS, CDR2 YFSETQ. CDR3 sequence reads: CASGGWPDEKLFF.

J is TRBJ2-3 and V is TRBV20-1; TCRdb selects TRBD2, and the lack of DNA leaves this call unchecked. This CDR3 is 14 amino acids long. Germline V lookup: CDR1 DFQATT, CDR2 SNEGSKA (reference sequence). The CDR3 sequence is CSAQGEGGTDTQYF.

The chain links TRBV5-1 to TRBJ2-7; TCRdb indicates TRBD1, and absent DNA this call remains unverified. This CDR3 region has 13 residues. CDR1 and CDR2 from the germline V gene are SGHRS and YFSETQ. This CDR3 is CASSFSTGYEQYF.

This chain links TRBV6-4 with TRBJ2-1; the D call of TRBD2 rests on TCRdb alone, since no DNA is present to check it. The CDR3 length is 15 residues. The germline V gene encodes CDR1 MRHNA and CDR2 SNTAGT. The CDR3: CATKREDGSYNEQFF.

The chain couples TRBV14 to TRBJ2-7; TCRdb names TRBD1, which stays unverified in the absence of DNA. CDR3 length equals 14 residues. The germline CDR1 and CDR2 sequences are SGHDN and FVKESK. The CDR3 spells CASSQATGAYEQYF.

The V call is TRBV4-3, the J call TRBJ2-3. Germline CDR1 and CDR2: LGHNA and YSLEER. There are 13 residues in the CDR3. CDR3 region: CASSQVSADTQYF.

CDR3 residues: CASSDSSGETYEQYF. This chain uses TRBV7-9 with TRBJ2-7; TCRdb selects TRBD2, and the lack of DNA leaves this call unchecked. The CDR3 length is 15 residues. Germline V gives CDR1 SEHNR, CDR2 FQNEAQ (reference sequence).